The next 30 T cell receptor beta chains were all read from a single sample in a study of shared clonotypes between healthy human individuals. Sequenced by immunoSEQ multiplex PCR; TCRdb stores in-frame clones only, minus some. The sample contains 2 million to 2.5 million clones, 80% to 95% of which appear only once. Material for sequencing was naive CD4+ T cells from PBMCs. Subset meaning: CD45RA+ positively selected. Every receptor here comes from a man between 18 and 35 years old in good health. Some clones in this sample may be carry-over from other donors' samples.

V gene TRBV11-1 combines with J gene TRBJ1-4; TRBD1 aligns across 7 bases. This CDR3 has 15 residues. V trimming: 5 bases; J trimming: 7 bases; junction bases outside the gene matches: 10. From germline, CDR1 is SGHAT and CDR2 FQDESV (reference sequence). The CDR3 DNA sequence: TGTGCCAGCAGCCGGACGAGGGGGCGGGGTGAAAAACTGTTTTTT. This translates into CASSRTRGRGEKLFF. The full variable domain, with the rest looked up from reference TRBV11-1 and TRBJ1-4, is EAEVAQSPRYKITEKSQAVAFWCDPISGHATLYWYRQILGQGPELLVQFQDESVVDDSQLPKDRFSAERLKGVDSTLKIQPAELGDSAMYLCASSRTRGRGEKLFFGSGTQLSVL.

The sample holds a few counts of this clone. The CDR3 bases are TGTGCCAGCAGCCCTGTGGCAGGTGGAAACACTGAAGCTTTCTTT. Translation: CASSPVAGGNTEAFF. This sequence joins TRBV5-6 and TRBJ1-1; D not resolved. CDR1 SGHDT and CDR2 YYEEEE come from the germline V gene. Between the trimmed V and J ends, which lost 4 bases and 2 bases, there was a span of 15 bases. The CDR3 is 15 residues long. The whole variable domain, filled in from reference TRBV5-6 and TRBJ1-1, reads DAGVTQSPTHLIKTRGQQVTLRCSPKSGHDTVSWYQQALGQGPQFIFQYYEEEERQRGNFPDRFSGHQFPNYSSELNVNALLLGDSALYLCASSPVAGGNTEAFFGQGTRLTVV.

Points on this clone: The identical CDR3 is also encoded by other nucleotide sequences in the sample. The chain has TRBV28 and TRBJ1-5; unclear D gene. CDR3 size: 12 residues. The germline V gene has CDR1 MDHEN and CDR2 SYDVKM. V dropped 2 bases and J dropped 6 bases, with 5 bases sitting between them. CDR3: CASSLRVQPQHF. For the CDR3, the DNA is TGTGCCAGCAGTTTACGTGTTCAGCCCCAGCATTTT.

The J gene is TRBJ2-7, the V gene TRBV9; TRBD2 matches at 9 bases. The J segment lost 7 bases and the V segment lost 4 bases, leaving 9 bases of the junction unmatched. The CDR3 runs to 14 residues. Germline assignment: CDR1 SGDLS and CDR2 YYNGEE. CDR3 DNA: TGTGCCAGCAGCCCATCGACTAGCGGCCCGGAGCAGTACTTC. This translates into CASSPSTSGPEQYF.

V gene TRBV4-1 combines with J gene TRBJ2-1; 13 bases are shared with TRBD2. This CDR3 contains 19 residues. Germline assignment: CDR1 MGHRA and CDR2 YSYEKL. V dropped 0 bases and J dropped 0; count of bases not matched to a gene: 5. CDR3 nucleotide sequence: TGCGCCAGCAGCCAAGATCCTCGGACTAGCGGGAGCTCCTACAATGAGCAGTTCTTC. This codes for CASSQDPRTSGSSYNEQFF.

The gene calls are TRBV7-3 and TRBJ2-1; the D gene is possibly TRBD1 (5 bases). The CDR3 has 16 residues. Germline-derived CDR1 and CDR2 are SGHTA and FQGTGA. V shed 4 bases and J shed 7 bases, with 20 bases lying between them. CDR3 bases: TGTGCCAGCAGCTCGCGCCCCAGGGCCGTAGAGAATGAGCAGTTCTTC. It is translated as CASSSRPRAVENEQFF.

The chain joins TRBV4-3 to TRBJ2-5, with a possible D match to TRBD1 (6 bases). With the DNA end fitting TRBJ2-7 better, the J assignment may be wrong. Germline CDR1 reads LGHNA; CDR2 reads YSLEER. The CDR3 is made up of 15 amino acids. The chain's CDR3 is CASSQENRADYEQYF. CDR3 in DNA: TGCGCCAGCAGCCAAGAGAACAGGGCGGACTACGAGCAGTACTTC.

The rearrangement links TRBV2 to TRBJ2-2; D unclear. The germline CDR1 and CDR2 sequences are SNHLY and FYNNEI. This CDR3 is 15 amino acids long. The V end lost 7 bases, the J end lost 7 bases, and 19 bases lay between the germline ends. CDR3 residues: CASNSQGSVGGELFF. The CDR3 DNA sequence: TGTGCCAGCAACAGTCAAGGGTCAGTCGGCGGGGAGCTGTTTTTT.

This clone showed up just once. The chain is built from TRBV19 and TRBJ1-2, with TRBD1 matching over 7 bases. The J segment lost 0 bases and the V segment lost 3 bases, leaving 1 base of the junction unmatched. CDR1 LNHDA and CDR2 SQIVND come from the germline V gene (reference sequence). CDR3 size: 14 residues. Here the CDR3 reads CASSMGQTNYGYTF. The CDR3 bases are TGTGCCAGTAGTATGGGACAGACTAACTATGGCTACACCTTC.

On this clone itself: This CDR3 is also generated by other DNA sequences in the sample. This chain links TRBV2 with TRBJ1-3; TRBD1 agrees at 10 bases. Germline CDR1 is SNHLY and CDR2 is FYNNEI. J was trimmed by 4 bases and V by 6 bases; bases with no gene match: 0. This CDR3 has 13 residues. CDR3 region: CASRGQGGNTIYF. DNA for the CDR3: TGTGCCAGCAGGGGACAGGGGGGAAACACCATATATTTT.

This rearrangement joins TRBV7-3 to TRBJ2-3; D ambiguous. Trimming left V 1 base short and J 1 base short, with 12 bases between. CDR3 length: 16 amino acids. Per the germline V gene, CDR1 is SGHTA and CDR2 is FQGTGA. DNA for the CDR3: TGTGCCAGCAGCTTAATCGGGCTTGGCGGCACAGATACGCAGTATTTT. This codes for CASSLIGLGGTDTQYF.

The CDR3 spells CASSRRRRGADTQYF. As DNA, the CDR3 is TGTGCCAGCAGCCGCCGGAGGCGGGGGGCAGATACGCAGTATTTT. This rearrangement joins TRBV11-2 to TRBJ2-3; TRBD2 matches 8 bases. The CDR3 is made up of 15 amino acids. Germline values: CDR1 SGHAT, CDR2 FQNNGV. The V and J ends lost 5 bases and 4 bases, in that order; junction bases with no gene match: 8.

The chain recombines TRBV9 with TRBJ1-2; 7 bases match TRBD1. V lost 2 bases and J lost 6; bases outside the gene matches: 4. There are 13 residues in the CDR3. The germline gives CDR1 SGDLS, CDR2 YYNGEE. The CDR3 loop reads CASSVTGANGYTF. CDR3 sequence (DNA): TGTGCCAGCAGCGTCACAGGGGCAAATGGCTACACCTTC.

V gene TRBV5-8 combines with J gene TRBJ2-1; unclear D gene. The V and J ends lost 5 bases and 0 bases respectively, with 12 bases between them. This CDR3 has 15 residues. Germline-derived CDR1 and CDR2 are SGHTS and YDEGEE. This CDR3 reads CASRPGSSSYNEQFF. CDR3 DNA: TGTGCCAGCAGGCCCGGTTCTAGCTCCTACAATGAGCAGTTCTTC.

The J gene is TRBJ2-2, the V gene TRBV14; D gene unclear. There are 18 residues in the CDR3. Germline CDR1 SGHDN, CDR2 FVKESK. V was clipped by 1 base and J by 0 bases, with 15 bases between them. CDR3 in amino acids: CASSQGRTLPANTGELFF. The CDR3 bases are TGTGCCAGCAGCCAAGGCCGAACACTCCCTGCGAACACCGGGGAGCTGTTTTTT.

Comment on this clone: This CDR3 is also generated by other DNA sequences in the sample. The chain couples TRBV28 to TRBJ2-7; D ambiguous. V gave up 4 bases and J gave up 0 bases, with 10 bases separating them. From germline, CDR1 is MDHEN and CDR2 SYDVKM. The CDR3 totals 14 residues. In nucleotides, the CDR3 is TGTGCCAGCAGTTCAACACCGAGCTCCTACGAGCAGTACTTC. Translated: CASSSTPSSYEQYF.

The chain carries TRBV7-9 and TRBJ1-6, with D tentatively TRBD1 (6 bases). Trimming removed 5 bases from V and 9 bases from J, with 17 bases in between. CDR3 size: 15 residues. Germline lookup yields CDR1 SEHNR and CDR2 FQNEAQ (reference sequence). CDR3 sequence: CASSPSQGRGSPLHF. CDR3 coding DNA: TGTGCCAGCAGCCCTTCACAGGGAAGGGGTTCACCCCTCCACTTT.

The V gene is TRBV7-9, the J gene TRBJ2-2; TRBD2 matches at 14 bases. The V gene's germline CDR1 is SEHNR and CDR2 FQNEAQ (reference sequence). The CDR3 covers 16 residues. V lost 5 bases and J lost 6; bases outside the gene matches: 5. CDR3: CASSGGLAGEPGELFF. In DNA, the CDR3 is TGTGCCAGCAGCGGGGGACTAGCGGGAGAACCCGGGGAGCTGTTTTTT. The full variable domain, with the rest looked up from reference TRBV7-9 and TRBJ2-2, is DTGVSQNPRHKITKRGQNVTFRCDPISEHNRLYWYRQTLGQGPEFLTYFQNEAQLEKSRLLSDRFSAERPKGSFSTLEIQRTEQGDSAMYLCASSGGLAGEPGELFFGEGSRLTVL.

V usage is TRBV5-1 and J usage is TRBJ1-4; unclear D gene. The CDR3 has 17 amino acids. V was trimmed by 0 bases and J by 0 bases, leaving 12 bases between them. Germline V gene sequence: CDR1 SGHRS, CDR2 YFSETQ. CDR3 region: CASSLAGDLATNEKLFF. The DNA of the CDR3 is TGCGCCAGCAGCTTGGCCGGAGATTTAGCAACTAATGAAAAACTGTTTTTT.

The chain employs TRBV6-4 and TRBJ1-1; 7 bases align to TRBD1. CDR3 length equals 14 residues. With V trimmed by 6 bases and J by 0 bases, 4 bases remained unmatched. CDR1 and CDR2 (germline): MRHNA, SNTAGT. The CDR3, as DNA: TGTGCCAGCAGGGCAGGGGGGCTGAACACTGAAGCTTTCTTT. Translation gives CASRAGGLNTEAFF.

This chain connects TRBV7-2 to TRBJ2-7; 9 bases align to TRBD2. From germline, CDR1 is SGHTA and CDR2 FQGNSA. The CDR3 consists of 15 residues. The V and J ends lost 4 bases and 4 bases, in that order; junction bases with no gene match: 8. CDR3 in DNA: TGTGCCAGCAGCTACACGGTGCTAGCGGGATACGAGCAGTACTTC. Protein sequence: CASSYTVLAGYEQYF.

The chain links TRBV28 to TRBJ2-7; TRBD1 or TRBD2 may be the D gene (7 bases each). CDR3 length equals 14 residues. V lost 5 bases to trimming and J lost 4 bases, with 15 bases between them. Germline-derived CDR1 and CDR2 are MDHEN and SYDVKM. CDR3 sequence reads: CASSQGGVAYEQYF. CDR3 sequence (DNA): TGTGCCAGCAGTCAGGGGGGGGTGGCTTACGAGCAGTACTTC.

The chain has TRBV9 and TRBJ2-2, with D perhaps being TRBD1 or TRBD2 (7 bases each). Germline loops: CDR1 SGDLS, CDR2 YYNGEE. CDR3 length: 16 amino acids. V dropped 4 bases and J dropped 4 bases, with 17 bases sitting between them. For the CDR3, the DNA is TGTGCCAGCAGCCCCAGGGGGGGCACGTTCACCGGGGAGCTGTTTTTT. Its translation is CASSPRGGTFTGELFF.

The gene calls are TRBV7-9 and TRBJ2-1; D is undetermined. Germline V gives CDR1 SEHNR, CDR2 FQNEAQ (reference sequence). This CDR3 has 12 amino acids. V was shortened by 2 bases and J by 7 bases, with 6 bases between the two germline ends. CDR3 residues: CASSLSSNEQFF. The CDR3 nucleotides are TGTGCCAGCAGCTTAAGTTCGAATGAGCAGTTCTTC. Full variable domain (missing parts from reference TRBV7-9 and TRBJ2-1): DTGVSQNPRHKITKRGQNVTFRCDPISEHNRLYWYRQTLGQGPEFLTYFQNEAQLEKSRLLSDRFSAERPKGSFSTLEIQRTEQGDSAMYLCASSLSSNEQFFGPGTRLTVL.

This clone has just one count. V is TRBV10-3 and J is TRBJ1-1; 12 bases map to TRBD1. The CDR3 is 15 amino acids. Germline V gene sequence: CDR1 ENHRY, CDR2 SYGVKD. Trimming cost V 5 bases and J 6 bases; bases outside gene matches: 7. The CDR3 loop reads CAISIPGQGASEAFF. The CDR3 region has the DNA TGTGCCATCAGTATACCGGGACAGGGGGCTTCTGAAGCTTTCTTT.

The V call is TRBV5-1, the J call TRBJ2-7; 7 bases are shared with TRBD1. Unmatched junction bases numbered 12, after V lost 4 bases and J lost 5 bases. The CDR3 has 15 residues. Germline V gene sequence: CDR1 SGHRS, CDR2 YFSETQ. CDR3 loop: CASSASTGDYDEQYF. As DNA, the CDR3 is TGCGCCAGCAGCGCCTCCACAGGGGATTACGACGAGCAGTACTTC. The whole variable domain, filled in from reference TRBV5-1 and TRBJ2-7, reads KAGVTQTPRYLIKTRGQQVTLSCSPISGHRSVSWYQQTPGQGLQFLFEYFSETQRNKGNFPGRFSGRQFSNSRSEMNVSTLELGDSALYLCASSASTGDYDEQYFGPGTRLTVT.

This sequence joins TRBV5-4 and TRBJ2-1; 12 bases align to TRBD1. Trimming took 5 bases from V and 8 from J; bases not matched to a gene: 8. The germline gives CDR1 SGHNT, CDR2 YYREEE (reference sequence). The CDR3 loop spans 15 amino acids. CDR3 in DNA: TGTGCCAGCAGTCTCGGGACAGGGGGCTTCGATGAGCAGTTCTTC. It specifies CASSLGTGGFDEQFF.

This sequence joins TRBV30 and TRBJ2-5, with D possibly TRBD1 on 5 matching bases. Germline V gene data show CDR1 as GTSNPN and CDR2 as SVGIG (reference sequence). The CDR3 loop spans 13 amino acids. Between the trimmed V and J ends, which lost 6 bases and 8 bases, there was a span of 19 bases. The CDR3 is CACNMDQGNTQYF. In nucleotides, the CDR3 is TGTGCCTGCAATATGGACCAGGGAAATACCCAGTACTTC.

The rearrangement uses TRBV25-1 and TRBJ2-7; D possibly corresponds to TRBD2 (5 bases). V gave up 3 bases and J gave up 3 bases, with 6 bases separating them. Per the germline V gene, CDR1 is MGHDK and CDR2 is SYGVNS. This CDR3 has 12 amino acids. The DNA for the CDR3 is TGTGCCAGCAGTGACGGGATCTACGAGCAGTACTTC. It is translated as CASSDGIYEQYF.

The DNA for the CDR3 is TGTGCCAGCAGTGAGCTAGCGGGAAGACAAGAGACCCAGTACTTC. Amino acid sequence: CASSELAGRQETQYF. The rearrangement uses TRBV2 and TRBJ2-5; 9 bases agree with TRBD2. Per the germline V gene, CDR1 is SNHLY and CDR2 is FYNNEI. The CDR3 has 15 residues. After removal of 3 bases from V and 2 bases from J, the junction contained 4 bases not matched to a gene. Drawing the rest from reference TRBV2 and TRBJ2-5, the complete variable domain is EPEVTQTPSHQVTQMGQEVILRCVPISNHLYFYWYRQILGQKVEFLVSFYNNEISEKSEIFDDQFSVERPDGSNFTLKIRSTKLEDSAMYFCASSELAGRQETQYFGPGTRLLVL.